This T cell receptor beta chain was sequenced for a study of response to subunit inactivated influenza vaccine. The CDR3 runs to 13 residues. Unmatched junction bases numbered 8, after V lost 8 bases and J lost 3 bases. Germline CDR1 and CDR2: DFQATT and SNEGSKA (reference sequence). This clonotype has a handful of counts. In TCRdb, the RT-PCR reads were re-called with MiXCR into one record per CDR3 protein. Among about 540,000 distinct CDR3 sequences, less than 25% were seen once, and the ten largest hold roughly 2.8%. Another study also made use of these data, one on T cells expressing NK-cell markers. From that second work: What made the TCR beta cDNA was 5'RACE template switching with UMIs. Sorted CD3+CD56-NKG2C+, CD3+CD56+NKG2C- and CD3+CD56+NKG2C+ T cells were the source of the TCR beta repertoires.

The sequenced sample was CD4+ T cells sorted from PBMCs, obtained 11 to 12 days after vaccination. The chain combines TRBV20-1 with TRBJ2-7; 9 bases are a match to TRBD1. The clonotype comes from a man aged 45-65 years who received an inactivated influenza vaccine. CDR3 residues: CSHAGTGNYEQYF. DNA for the CDR3: TGCAGTCATGCCGGGACAGGGAACTACGAGCAGTACTTC.